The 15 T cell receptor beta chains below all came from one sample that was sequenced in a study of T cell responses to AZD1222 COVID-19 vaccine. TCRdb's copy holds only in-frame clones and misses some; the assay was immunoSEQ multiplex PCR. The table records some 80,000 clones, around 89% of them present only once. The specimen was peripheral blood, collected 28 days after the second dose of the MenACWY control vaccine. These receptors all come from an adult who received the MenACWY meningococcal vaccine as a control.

CDR3 sequence reads: CASSSPQEPYEQYF. DNA for the CDR3: TGTGCCAGCAGCTCACCACAGGAACCCTACGAGCAGTACTTC. The chain couples TRBV11-2 to TRBJ2-7; TRBD1 is a possible D gene (5 bases). The CDR3 runs to 14 residues. The V and J ends lost 4 bases and 2 bases respectively, with 12 bases between them. Germline CDR1 SGHAT, CDR2 FQNNGV.

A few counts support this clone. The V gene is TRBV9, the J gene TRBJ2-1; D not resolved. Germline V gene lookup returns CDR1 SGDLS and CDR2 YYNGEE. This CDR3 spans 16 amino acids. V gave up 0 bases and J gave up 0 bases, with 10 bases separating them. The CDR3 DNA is TGTGCCAGCAGCGTAGCTGGGCAGACCTCCTACAATGAGCAGTTCTTC. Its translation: CASSVAGQTSYNEQFF.

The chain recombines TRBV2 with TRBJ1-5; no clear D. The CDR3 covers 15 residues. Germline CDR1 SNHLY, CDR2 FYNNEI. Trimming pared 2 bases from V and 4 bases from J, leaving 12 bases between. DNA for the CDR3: TGTGCCAGCAGTGAACTCCTGCCAGAGAATCAGCCCCAGCATTTT. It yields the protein CASSELLPENQPQHF.

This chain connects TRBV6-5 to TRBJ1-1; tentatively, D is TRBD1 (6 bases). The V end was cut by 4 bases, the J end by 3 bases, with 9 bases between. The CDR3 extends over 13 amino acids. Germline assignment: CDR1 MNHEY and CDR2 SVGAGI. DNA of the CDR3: TGTGCCAGCAGTTGGACAGCGGACACTGAAGCTTTCTTT. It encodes CASSWTADTEAFF.

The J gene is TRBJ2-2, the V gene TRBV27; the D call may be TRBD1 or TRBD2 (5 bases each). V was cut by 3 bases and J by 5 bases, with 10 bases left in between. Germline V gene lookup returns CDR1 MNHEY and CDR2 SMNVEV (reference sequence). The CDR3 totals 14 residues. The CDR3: CASSFQGGTGELFF. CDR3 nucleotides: TGTGCCAGCAGTTTTCAGGGCGGGACCGGGGAGCTGTTTTTT.

For the CDR3, the DNA is TGCGCCAGCAGCCAATTGGACAGAACATCTGGAAACACCATATATTTT. Translated: CASSQLDRTSGNTIYF. The V and J genes are TRBV4-1 and TRBJ1-3, with D possibly matching TRBD1 (6 bases). Trimming took 2 bases from V and 1 from J, leaving 12 bases between them. Per germline, CDR1 MGHRA and CDR2 YSYEKL. The CDR3 totals 16 residues.

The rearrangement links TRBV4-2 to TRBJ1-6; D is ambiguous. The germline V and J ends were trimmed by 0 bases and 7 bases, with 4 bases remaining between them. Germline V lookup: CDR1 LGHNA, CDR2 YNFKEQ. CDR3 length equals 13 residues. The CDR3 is CASSQEGNSPLHF. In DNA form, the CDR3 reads TGTGCCAGCAGCCAAGAGGGGAATTCACCCCTCCACTTT.

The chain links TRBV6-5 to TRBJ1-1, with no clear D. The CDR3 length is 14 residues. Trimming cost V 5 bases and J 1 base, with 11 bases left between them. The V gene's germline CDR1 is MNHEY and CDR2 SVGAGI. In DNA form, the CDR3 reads TGTGCCAGCAGTAAGCAACAGCCGAACACTGAAGCTTTCTTT. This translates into CASSKQQPNTEAFF.

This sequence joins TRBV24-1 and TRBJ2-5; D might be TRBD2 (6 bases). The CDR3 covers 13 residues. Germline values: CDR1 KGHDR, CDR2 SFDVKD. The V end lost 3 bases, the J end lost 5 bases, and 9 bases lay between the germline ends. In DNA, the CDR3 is TGTGCCACCAGTGATCCGGGAGTGGAGACCCAGTACTTC. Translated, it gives CATSDPGVETQYF.

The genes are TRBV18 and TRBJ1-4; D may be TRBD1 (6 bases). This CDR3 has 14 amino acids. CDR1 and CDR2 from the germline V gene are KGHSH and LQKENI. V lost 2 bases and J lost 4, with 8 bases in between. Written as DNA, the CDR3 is TGTGCCAGCTCACCAGGACAGTATAATGAAAAACTGTTTTTT. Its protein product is CASSPGQYNEKLFF. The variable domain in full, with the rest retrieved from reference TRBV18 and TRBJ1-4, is NAGVMQNPRHLVRRRGQEARLRCSPMKGHSHVYWYRQLPEEGLKFMVYLQKENIIDESGMPKERFSAEFPKEGPSILRIQQVVRGDSAAYFCASSPGQYNEKLFFGSGTQLSVL.

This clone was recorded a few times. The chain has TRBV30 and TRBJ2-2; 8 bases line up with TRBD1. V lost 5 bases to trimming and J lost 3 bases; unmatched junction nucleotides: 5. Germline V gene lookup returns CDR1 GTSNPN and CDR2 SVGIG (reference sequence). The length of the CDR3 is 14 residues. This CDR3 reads CAWVRQGYTGELFF. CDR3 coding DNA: TGTGCCTGGGTCAGACAGGGGTACACCGGGGAGCTGTTTTTT.

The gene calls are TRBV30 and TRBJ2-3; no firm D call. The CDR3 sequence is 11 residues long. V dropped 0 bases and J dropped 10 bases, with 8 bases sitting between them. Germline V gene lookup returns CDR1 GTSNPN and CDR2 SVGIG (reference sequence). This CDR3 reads CAWSVGLAQYF. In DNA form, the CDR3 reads TGTGCCTGGAGTGTAGGGCTCGCGCAGTATTTT.

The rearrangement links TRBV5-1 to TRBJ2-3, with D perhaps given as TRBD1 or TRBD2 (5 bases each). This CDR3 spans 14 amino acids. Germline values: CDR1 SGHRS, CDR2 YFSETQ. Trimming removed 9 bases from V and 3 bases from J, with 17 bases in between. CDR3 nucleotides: TGCGCCACCCGAACAGGTCGGGGAACAGATACGCAGTATTTT. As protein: CATRTGRGTDTQYF.

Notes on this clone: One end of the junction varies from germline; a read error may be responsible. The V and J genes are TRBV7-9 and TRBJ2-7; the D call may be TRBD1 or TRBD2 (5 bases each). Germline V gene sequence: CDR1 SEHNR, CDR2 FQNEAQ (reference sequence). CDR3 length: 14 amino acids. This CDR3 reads CASSWDVGSSEQYF. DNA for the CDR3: TGTGCCAGCAGCTGGGACGTGGGGTCCTCCGAGCAGTACTTC.

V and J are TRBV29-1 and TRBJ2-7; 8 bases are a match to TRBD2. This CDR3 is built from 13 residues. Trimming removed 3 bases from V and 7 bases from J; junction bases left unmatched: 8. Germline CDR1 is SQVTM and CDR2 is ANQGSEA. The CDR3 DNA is TGCAGCGTTGATCCGTCTTCGGGGGGGGAGCAGTACTTC. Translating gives CSVDPSSGGEQYF.